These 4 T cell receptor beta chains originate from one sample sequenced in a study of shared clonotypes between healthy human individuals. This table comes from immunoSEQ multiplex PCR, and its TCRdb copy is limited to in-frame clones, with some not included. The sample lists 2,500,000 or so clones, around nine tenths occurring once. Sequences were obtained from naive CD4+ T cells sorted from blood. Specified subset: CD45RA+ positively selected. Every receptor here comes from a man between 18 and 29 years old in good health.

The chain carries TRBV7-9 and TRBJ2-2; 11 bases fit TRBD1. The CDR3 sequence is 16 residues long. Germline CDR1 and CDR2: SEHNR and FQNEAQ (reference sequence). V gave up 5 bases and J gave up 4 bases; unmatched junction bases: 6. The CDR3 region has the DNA TGTGCCAGCAGCCCTGGGACAGGGGGTGGCACCGGGGAGCTGTTTTTT. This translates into CASSPGTGGGTGELFF.

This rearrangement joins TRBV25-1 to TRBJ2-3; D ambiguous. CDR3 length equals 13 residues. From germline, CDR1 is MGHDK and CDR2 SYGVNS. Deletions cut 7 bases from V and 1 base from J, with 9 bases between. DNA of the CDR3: TGTGCCAGCATAGACTGGGGCACAGATACGCAGTATTTT. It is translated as CASIDWGTDTQYF.

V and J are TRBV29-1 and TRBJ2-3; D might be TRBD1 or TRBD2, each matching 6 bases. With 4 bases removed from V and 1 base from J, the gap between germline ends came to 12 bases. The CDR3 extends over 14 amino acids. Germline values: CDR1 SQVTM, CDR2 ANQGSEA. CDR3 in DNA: TGCAGCGTTGCTCGGGGGCCCGGCACAGATACGCAGTATTTT. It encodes CSVARGPGTDTQYF.

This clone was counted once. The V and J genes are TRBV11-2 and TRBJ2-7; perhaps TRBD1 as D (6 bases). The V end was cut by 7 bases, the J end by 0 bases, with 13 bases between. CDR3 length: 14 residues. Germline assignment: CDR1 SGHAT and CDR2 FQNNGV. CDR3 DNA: TGTGCCAGCACCCTAGACAGGATCTCCTACGAGCAGTACTTC. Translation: CASTLDRISYEQYF.